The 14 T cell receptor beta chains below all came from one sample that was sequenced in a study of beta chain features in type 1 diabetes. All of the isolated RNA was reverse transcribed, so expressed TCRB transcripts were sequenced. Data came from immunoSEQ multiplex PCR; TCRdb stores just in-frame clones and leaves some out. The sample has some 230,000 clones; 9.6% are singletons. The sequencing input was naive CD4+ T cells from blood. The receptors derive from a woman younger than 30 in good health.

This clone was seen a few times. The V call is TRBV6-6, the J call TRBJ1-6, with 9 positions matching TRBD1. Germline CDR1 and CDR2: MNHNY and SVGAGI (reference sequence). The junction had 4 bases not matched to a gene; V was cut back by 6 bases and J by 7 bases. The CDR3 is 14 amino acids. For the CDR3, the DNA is TGTGCCAGCAGGAACAGGGGGCTAAATTCACCCCTCCACTTT. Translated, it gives CASRNRGLNSPLHF.

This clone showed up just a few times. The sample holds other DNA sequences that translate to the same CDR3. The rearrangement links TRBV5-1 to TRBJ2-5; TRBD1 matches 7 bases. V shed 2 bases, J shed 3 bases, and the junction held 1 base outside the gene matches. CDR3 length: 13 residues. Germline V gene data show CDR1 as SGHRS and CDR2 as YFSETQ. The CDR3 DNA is TGCGCCAGCAGCTTAGGGGGCGAAGAGACCCAGTACTTC. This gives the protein CASSLGGEETQYF.

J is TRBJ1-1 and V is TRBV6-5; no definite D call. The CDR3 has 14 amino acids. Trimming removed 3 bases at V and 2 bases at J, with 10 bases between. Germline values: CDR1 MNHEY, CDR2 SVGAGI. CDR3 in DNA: TGTGCCAGCAGTTATGGTTCGCTAAACACTGAAGCTTTCTTT. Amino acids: CASSYGSLNTEAFF.

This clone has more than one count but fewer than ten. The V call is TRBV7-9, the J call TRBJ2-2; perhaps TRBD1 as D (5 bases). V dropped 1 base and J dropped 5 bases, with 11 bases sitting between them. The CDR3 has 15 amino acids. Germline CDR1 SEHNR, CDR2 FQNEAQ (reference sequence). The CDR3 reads CASSLGTRATGELFF. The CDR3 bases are TGTGCCAGCAGCTTAGGGACAAGGGCGACCGGGGAGCTGTTTTTT. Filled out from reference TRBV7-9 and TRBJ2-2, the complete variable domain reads DTGVSQNPRHKITKRGQNVTFRCDPISEHNRLYWYRQTLGQGPEFLTYFQNEAQLEKSRLLSDRFSAERPKGSFSTLEIQRTEQGDSAMYLCASSLGTRATGELFFGEGSRLTVL.

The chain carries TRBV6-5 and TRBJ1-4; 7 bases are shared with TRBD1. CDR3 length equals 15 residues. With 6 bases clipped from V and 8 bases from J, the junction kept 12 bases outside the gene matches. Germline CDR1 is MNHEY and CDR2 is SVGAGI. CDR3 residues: CASSPVRGGREKLFF. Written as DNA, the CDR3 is TGTGCCAGCAGCCCCGTTCGAGGGGGCAGGGAAAAACTGTTTTTT.

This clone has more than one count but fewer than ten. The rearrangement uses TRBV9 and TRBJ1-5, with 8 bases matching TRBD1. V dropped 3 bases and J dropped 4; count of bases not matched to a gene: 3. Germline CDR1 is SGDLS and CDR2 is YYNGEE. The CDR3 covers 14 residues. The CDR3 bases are TGTGCCAGCAGCGCCACAGGGGGGAATCAGCCCCAGCATTTT. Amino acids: CASSATGGNQPQHF.

Written as DNA, the CDR3 is TGTGCCAGCAGCACACAGGGGGTGCTCACTGAAGCTTTCTTT. Translation: CASSTQGVLTEAFF. The V call is TRBV7-2, the J call TRBJ1-1; 8 nucleotides agree with TRBD1. Trimming cost V 5 bases and J 4 bases; bases outside gene matches: 6. Germline V lookup: CDR1 SGHTA, CDR2 FQGNSA. CDR3 length: 14 residues.

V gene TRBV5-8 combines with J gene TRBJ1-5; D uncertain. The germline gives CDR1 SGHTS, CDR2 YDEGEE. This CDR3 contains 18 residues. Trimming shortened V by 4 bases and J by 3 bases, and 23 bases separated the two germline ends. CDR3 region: CASSHELLTGRPNQPQHF. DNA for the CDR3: TGTGCCAGCAGCCACGAACTCCTCACGGGGAGGCCCAATCAGCCCCAGCATTTT.

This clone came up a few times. The chain's CDR3 is CASSARYNEQFF. CDR3 DNA sequence: TGTGCCAGCAGTGCTCGGTACAATGAGCAGTTCTTC. This chain uses TRBV6-1 with TRBJ2-1; unclear D gene. Germline CDR1 and CDR2: MNHNS and SASEGT. Trimming left V 4 bases short and J 4 bases short, with 5 bases between. The CDR3 has 12 amino acids.

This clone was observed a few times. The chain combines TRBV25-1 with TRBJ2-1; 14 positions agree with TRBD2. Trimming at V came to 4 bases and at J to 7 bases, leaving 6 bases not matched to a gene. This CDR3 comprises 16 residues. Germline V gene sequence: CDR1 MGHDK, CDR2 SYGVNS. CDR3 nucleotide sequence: TGTGCCAGCAGTGTGACTAGCGGGAGGGCCTCTAATGAGCAGTTCTTC. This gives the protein CASSVTSGRASNEQFF.

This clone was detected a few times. The CDR3 coding sequence is TGCGCCAGCAGTGACCCTACTAGCTGGAATAGCACAGATACGCAGTATTTT. Protein sequence: CASSDPTSWNSTDTQYF. The gene calls are TRBV10-2 and TRBJ2-3, with D perhaps TRBD2 (6 bases). Germline lookup yields CDR1 WSHSY and CDR2 SAAADI. There are 17 residues in the CDR3. The V end lost 3 bases, the J end lost 0 bases, and 16 bases lay between the germline ends.

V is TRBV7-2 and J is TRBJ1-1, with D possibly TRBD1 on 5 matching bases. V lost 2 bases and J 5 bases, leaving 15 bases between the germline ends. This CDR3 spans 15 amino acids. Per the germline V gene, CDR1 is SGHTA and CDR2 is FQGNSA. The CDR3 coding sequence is TGTGCCAGCAGCTTACGGGCCTCAGGGCATACTGAAGCTTTCTTT. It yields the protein CASSLRASGHTEAFF. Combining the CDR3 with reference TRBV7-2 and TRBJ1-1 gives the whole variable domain GAGVSQSPSNKVTEKGKDVELRCDPISGHTALYWYRQSLGQGLEFLIYFQGNSAPDKSGLPSDRFSAERTGGSVSTLTIQRTQQEDSAVYLCASSLRASGHTEAFFGQGTRLTVV.

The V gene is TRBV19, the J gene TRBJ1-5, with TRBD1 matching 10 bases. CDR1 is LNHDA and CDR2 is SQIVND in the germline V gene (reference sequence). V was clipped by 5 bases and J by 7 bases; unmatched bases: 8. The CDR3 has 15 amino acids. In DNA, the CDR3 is TGTGCCAGTAGTGTCCGGGACAGGGGAAGGCAGCCCCAGCATTTT. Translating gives CASSVRDRGRQPQHF.

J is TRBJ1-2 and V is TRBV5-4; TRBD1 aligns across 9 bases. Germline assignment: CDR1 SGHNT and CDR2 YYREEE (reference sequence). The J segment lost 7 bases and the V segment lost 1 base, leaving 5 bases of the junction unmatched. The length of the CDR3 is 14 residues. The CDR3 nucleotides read TGTGCCAGCAGCTTGACAGGGGGCCCCGCTGGCTACACCTTC. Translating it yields CASSLTGGPAGYTF.